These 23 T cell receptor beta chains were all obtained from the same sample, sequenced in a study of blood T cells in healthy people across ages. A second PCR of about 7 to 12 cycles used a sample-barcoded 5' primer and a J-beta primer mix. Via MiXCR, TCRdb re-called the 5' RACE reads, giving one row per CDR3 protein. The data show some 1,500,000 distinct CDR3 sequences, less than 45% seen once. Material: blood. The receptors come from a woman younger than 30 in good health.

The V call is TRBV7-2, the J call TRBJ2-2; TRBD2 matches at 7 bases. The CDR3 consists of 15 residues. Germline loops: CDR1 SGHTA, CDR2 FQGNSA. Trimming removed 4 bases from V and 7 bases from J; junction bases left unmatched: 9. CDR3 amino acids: CASSSAQRGYGELFF. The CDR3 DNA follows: TGTGCCAGCAGCTCCGCCCAGCGGGGCTACGGGGAGCTGTTTTTT.

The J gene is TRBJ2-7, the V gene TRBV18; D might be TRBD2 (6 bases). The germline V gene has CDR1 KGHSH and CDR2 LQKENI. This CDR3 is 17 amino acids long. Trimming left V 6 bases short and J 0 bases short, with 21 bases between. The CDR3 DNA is TGTGCCAGCTCGGCGGGATCCGGGACGAAGAGCTCCTACGAGCAGTACTTC. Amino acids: CASSAGSGTKSSYEQYF. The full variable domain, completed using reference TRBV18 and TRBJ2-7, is NAGVMQNPRHLVRRRGQEARLRCSPMKGHSHVYWYRQLPEEGLKFMVYLQKENIIDESGMPKERFSAEFPKEGPSILRIQQVVRGDSAAYFCASSAGSGTKSSYEQYFGPGTRLTVT.

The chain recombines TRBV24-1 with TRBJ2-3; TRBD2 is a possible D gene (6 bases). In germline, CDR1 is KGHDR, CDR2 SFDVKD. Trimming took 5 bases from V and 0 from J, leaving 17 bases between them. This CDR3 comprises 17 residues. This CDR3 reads CATSASSGRPSTDTQYF. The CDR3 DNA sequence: TGTGCCACCAGTGCCTCGAGCGGGCGGCCCAGCACAGATACGCAGTATTTT.

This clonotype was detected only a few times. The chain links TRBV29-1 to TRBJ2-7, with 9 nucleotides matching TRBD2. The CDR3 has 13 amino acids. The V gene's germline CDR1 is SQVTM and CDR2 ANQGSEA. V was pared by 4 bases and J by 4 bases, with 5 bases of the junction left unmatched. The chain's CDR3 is CSVGSLAGYEQYF. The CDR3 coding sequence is TGCAGCGTTGGGAGCCTAGCGGGATACGAGCAGTACTTC.

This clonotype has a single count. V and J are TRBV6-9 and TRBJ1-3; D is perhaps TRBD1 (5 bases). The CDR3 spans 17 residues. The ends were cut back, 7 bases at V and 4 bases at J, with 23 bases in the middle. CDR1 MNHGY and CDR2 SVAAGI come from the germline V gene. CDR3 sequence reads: CASIQGKVGARGNTIYF. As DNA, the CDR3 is TGTGCCAGCATCCAAGGGAAGGTCGGGGCACGGGGAAACACCATATATTTT.

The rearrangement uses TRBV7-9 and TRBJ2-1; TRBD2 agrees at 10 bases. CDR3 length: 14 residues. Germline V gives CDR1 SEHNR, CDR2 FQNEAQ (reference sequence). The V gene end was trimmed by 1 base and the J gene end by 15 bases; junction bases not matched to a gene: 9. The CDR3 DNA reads TGTGCCAGCAGCTTAGAGTTAGCGGGAGGTCTCGCGTTCTTC. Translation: CASSLELAGGLAFF.

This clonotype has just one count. CDR3 DNA sequence: TGTGCCAGCAGTGAAGAAGAGGGGGCAGCGGGAGGGCCCTGGAATGAGCAGTTCTTC. This gives the protein CASSEEEGAAGGPWNEQFF. The chain combines TRBV2 with TRBJ2-1; the match to TRBD2 covers 10 bases. The CDR3 sequence is 19 residues long. J gave up 7 bases and V 1 base, and 16 bases lay outside the gene matches. Germline V gene sequence: CDR1 SNHLY, CDR2 FYNNEI.

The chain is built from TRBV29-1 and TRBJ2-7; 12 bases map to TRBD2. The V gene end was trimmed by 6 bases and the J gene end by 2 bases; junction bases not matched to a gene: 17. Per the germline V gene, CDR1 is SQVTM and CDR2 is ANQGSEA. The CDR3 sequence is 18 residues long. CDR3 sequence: CSVAIRLAGDRRAYEQYF. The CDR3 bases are TGCAGCGTCGCTATACGACTAGCGGGAGATAGGAGGGCCTACGAGCAGTACTTC.

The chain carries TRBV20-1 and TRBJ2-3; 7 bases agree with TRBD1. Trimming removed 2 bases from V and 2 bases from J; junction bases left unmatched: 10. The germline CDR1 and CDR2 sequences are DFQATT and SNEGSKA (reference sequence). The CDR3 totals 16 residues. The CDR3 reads CSARPQGTRITDTQYF. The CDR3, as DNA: TGCAGTGCTAGACCACAGGGGACCCGTATCACAGATACGCAGTATTTT.

In nucleotides, the CDR3 is TGTGCCAGCAGCCCCGGAGGGGGCGGCTACAATGAGCAGTACTTC. Translating it yields CASSPGGGGYNEQYF. V usage is TRBV9 and J usage is TRBJ2-1; D may be TRBD1 (7 bases). The DNA end is a closer match to TRBJ2-7, so the J assignment may be wrong. CDR3 length: 15 amino acids. Germline assignment: CDR1 SGDLS and CDR2 YYNGEE.

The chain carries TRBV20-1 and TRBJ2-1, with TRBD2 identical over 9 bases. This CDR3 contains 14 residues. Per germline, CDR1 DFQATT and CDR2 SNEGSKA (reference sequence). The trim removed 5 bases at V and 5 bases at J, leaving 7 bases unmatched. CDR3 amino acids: CSAGRTSAHNEQFF. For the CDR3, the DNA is TGCAGTGCTGGTAGGACTAGCGCCCACAATGAGCAGTTCTTC.

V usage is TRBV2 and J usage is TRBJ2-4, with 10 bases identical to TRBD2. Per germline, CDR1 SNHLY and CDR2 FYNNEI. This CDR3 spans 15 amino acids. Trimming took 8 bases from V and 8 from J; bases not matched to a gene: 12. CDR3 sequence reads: CASDGLAAPGDIQYF. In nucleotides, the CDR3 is TGTGCCAGCGACGGACTAGCGGCACCGGGAGACATTCAGTACTTC.

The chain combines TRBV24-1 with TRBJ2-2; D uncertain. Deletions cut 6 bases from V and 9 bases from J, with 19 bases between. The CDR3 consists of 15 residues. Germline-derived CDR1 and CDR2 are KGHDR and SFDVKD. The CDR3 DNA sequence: TGTGCCACCAGTCACAAGGATGCCGTTCACCGGGAGCTGTTTTTT. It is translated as CATSHKDAVHRELFF.

The CDR3 here is CSVPTGQSSGANVLTF. The CDR3 nucleotides read TGCAGCGTACCGACAGGACAGAGCTCTGGGGCCAACGTCCTGACTTTC. This chain connects TRBV29-1 to TRBJ2-6; TRBD1 is a possible D gene (6 bases). Trimming pared 6 bases from V and 0 bases from J, leaving 15 bases between. This CDR3 contains 16 residues. Germline CDR1 reads SQVTM; CDR2 reads ANQGSEA.

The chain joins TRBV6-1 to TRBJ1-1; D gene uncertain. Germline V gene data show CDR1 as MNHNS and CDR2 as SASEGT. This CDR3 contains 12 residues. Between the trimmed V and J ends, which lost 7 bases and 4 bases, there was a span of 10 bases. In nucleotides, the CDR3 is TGTGCCAGCACCAAACCGGTCACTGAAGCTTTCTTT. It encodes CASTKPVTEAFF.

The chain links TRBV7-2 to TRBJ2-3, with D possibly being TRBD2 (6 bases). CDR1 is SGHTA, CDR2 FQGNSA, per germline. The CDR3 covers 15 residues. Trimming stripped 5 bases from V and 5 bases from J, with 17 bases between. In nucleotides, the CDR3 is TGTGCCAGCAGCCGAGCGGGTCCTGGGGGAGATACGCAGTATTTT. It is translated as CASSRAGPGGDTQYF.

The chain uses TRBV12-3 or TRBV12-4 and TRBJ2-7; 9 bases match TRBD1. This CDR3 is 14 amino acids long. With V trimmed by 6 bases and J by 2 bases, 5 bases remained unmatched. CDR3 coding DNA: TGTGCCAGCAGGTGGACAGGGGATGCCTACGAGCAGTACTTC. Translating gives CASRWTGDAYEQYF.

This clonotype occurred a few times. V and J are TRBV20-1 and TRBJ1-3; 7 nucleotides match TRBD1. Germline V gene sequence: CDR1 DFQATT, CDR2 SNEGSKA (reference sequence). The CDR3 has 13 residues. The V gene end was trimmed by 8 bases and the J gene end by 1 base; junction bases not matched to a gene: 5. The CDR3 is CSTMDRSGNTIYF. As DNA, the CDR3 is TGCAGTACTATGGACAGGTCTGGAAACACCATATATTTT.

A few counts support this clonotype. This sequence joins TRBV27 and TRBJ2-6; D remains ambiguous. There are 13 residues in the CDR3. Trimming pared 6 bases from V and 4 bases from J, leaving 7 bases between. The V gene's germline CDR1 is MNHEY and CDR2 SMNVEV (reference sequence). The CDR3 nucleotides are TGTGCCAGCAGGATGGGAGGGGCCAACGTCCTGACTTTC. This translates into CASRMGGANVLTF.

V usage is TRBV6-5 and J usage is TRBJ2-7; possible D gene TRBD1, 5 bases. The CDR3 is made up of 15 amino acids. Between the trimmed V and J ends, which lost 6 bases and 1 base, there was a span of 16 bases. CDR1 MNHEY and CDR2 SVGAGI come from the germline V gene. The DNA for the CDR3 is TGTGCCAGCAGCCCGAACCCAGGGATGTCCTACGAGCAGTACTTC. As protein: CASSPNPGMSYEQYF.

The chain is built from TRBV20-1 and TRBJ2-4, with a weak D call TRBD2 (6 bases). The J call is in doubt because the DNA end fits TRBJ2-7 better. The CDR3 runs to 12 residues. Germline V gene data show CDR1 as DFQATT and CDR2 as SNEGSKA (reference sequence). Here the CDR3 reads CSALAAPYEQYF. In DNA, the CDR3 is TGCAGCGCCTTAGCGGCCCCCTACGAGCAGTACTTC.

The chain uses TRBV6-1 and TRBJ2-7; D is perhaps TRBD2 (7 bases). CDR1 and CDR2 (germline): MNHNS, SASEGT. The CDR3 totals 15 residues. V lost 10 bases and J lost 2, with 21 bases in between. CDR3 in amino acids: CAITERGGLTYEQYF. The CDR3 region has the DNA TGTGCCATTACCGAAAGGGGGGGACTCACCTACGAGCAGTACTTC.

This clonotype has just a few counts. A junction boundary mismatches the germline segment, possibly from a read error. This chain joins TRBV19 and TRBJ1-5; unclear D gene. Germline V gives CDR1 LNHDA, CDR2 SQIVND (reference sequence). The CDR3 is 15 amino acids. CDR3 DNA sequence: TGTGCCAGCAGTATCACAGCTTATAGCAATCAGCCCCAGCATTTT. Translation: CASSITAYSNQPQHF. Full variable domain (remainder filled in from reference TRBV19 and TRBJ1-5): DGGITQSPKYLFRKEGQNVTLSCEQNLNHDAMYWYRQDPGQGLRLIYYSQIVNDFQKGDIAEGYSVSREKKESFPLTVTSAQKNPTAFYLCASSITAYSNQPQHFGDGTRLSIL.